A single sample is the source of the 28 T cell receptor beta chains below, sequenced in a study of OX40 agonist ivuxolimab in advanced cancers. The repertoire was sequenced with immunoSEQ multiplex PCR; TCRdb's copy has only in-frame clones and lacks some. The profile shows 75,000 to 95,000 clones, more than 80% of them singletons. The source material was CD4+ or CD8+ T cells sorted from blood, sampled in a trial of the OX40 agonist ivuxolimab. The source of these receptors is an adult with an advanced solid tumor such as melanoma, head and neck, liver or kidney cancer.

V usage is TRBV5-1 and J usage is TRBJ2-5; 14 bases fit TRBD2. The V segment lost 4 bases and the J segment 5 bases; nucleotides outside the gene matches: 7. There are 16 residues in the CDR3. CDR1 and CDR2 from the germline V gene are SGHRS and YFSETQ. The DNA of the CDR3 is TGCGCCAGCAGCATGACTAGCGGGGGGGCCAGGGAGACCCAGTACTTC. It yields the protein CASSMTSGGARETQYF.

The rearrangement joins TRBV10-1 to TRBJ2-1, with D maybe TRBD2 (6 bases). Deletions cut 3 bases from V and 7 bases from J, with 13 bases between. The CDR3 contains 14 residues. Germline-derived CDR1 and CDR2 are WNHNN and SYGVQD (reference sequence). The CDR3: CASSELAPGNEQFF. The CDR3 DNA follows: TGCGCCAGCAGTGAACTAGCCCCTGGTAATGAGCAGTTCTTC.

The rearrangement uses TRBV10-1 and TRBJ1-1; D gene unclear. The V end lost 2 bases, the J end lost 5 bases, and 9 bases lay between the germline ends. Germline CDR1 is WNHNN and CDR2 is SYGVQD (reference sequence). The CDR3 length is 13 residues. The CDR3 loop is CASSEVVGTEAFF. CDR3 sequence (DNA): TGCGCCAGCAGTGAGGTCGTAGGGACTGAAGCTTTCTTT.

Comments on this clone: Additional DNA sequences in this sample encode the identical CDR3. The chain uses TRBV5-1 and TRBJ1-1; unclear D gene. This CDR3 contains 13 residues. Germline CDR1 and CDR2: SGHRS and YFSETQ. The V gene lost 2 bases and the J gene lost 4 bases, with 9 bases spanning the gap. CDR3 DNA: TGCGCCAGCAGCTTTGGGAGTGGCACTGAAGCTTTCTTT. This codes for CASSFGSGTEAFF.

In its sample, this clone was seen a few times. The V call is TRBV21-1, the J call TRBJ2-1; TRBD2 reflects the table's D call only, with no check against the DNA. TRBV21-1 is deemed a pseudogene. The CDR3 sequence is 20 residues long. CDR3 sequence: CASSSTGTSGQLGGNNEQFF. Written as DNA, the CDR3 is TGTGCCAGCAGCTCAACCGGGACTAGCGGTCAGCTAGGGGGGAACAATGAGCAGTTCTTC.

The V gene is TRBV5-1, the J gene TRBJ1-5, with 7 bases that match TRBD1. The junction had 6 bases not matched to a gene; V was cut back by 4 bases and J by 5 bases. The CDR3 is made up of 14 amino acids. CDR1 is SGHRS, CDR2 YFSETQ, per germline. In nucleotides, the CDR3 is TGCGCCAGCAGCCCGACAGGGTGGGATCAGCCCCAGCATTTT. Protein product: CASSPTGWDQPQHF.

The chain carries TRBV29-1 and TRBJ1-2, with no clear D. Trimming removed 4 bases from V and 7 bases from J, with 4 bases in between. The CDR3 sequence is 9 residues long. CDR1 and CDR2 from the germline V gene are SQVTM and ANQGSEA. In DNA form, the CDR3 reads TGCAGCGTTGTTGGTGGCTACACCTTC. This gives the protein CSVVGGYTF.

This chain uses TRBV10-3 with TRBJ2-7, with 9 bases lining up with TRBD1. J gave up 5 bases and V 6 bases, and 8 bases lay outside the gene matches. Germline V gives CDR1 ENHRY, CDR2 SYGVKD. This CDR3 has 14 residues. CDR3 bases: TGTGCCATCAGATCAGGACAGGGGACGGACGAGCAGTACTTC. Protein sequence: CAIRSGQGTDEQYF.

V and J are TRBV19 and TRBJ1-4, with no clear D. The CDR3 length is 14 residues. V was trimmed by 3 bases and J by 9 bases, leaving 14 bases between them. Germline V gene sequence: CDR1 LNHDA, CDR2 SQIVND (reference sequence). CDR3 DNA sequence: TGTGCCAGTAGTATTTTGGGTTTGCCCCAAAAACTGTTTTTT. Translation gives CASSILGLPQKLFF.

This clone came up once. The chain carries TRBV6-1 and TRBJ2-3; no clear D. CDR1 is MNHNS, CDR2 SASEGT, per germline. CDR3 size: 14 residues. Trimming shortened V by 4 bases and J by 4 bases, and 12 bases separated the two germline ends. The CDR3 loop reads CASSGQGVPDTQYF. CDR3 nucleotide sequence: TGTGCCAGCAGTGGACAAGGAGTGCCAGATACGCAGTATTTT.

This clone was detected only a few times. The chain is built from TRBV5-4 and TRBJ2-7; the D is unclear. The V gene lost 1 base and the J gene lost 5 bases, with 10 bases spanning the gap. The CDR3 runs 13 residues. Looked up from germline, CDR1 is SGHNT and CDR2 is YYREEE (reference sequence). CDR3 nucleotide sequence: TGTGCCAGCAGCTTGAGCCCCCCAGACGAGCAGTACTTC. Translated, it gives CASSLSPPDEQYF.

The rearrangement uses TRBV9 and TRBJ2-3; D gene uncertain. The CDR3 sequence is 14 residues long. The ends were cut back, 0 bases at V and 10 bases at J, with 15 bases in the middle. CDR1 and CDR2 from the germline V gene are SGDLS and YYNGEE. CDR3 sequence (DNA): TGTGCCAGCAGCGTAGCCCCCCAAACCCTTGCGCAGTATTTT. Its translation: CASSVAPQTLAQYF.

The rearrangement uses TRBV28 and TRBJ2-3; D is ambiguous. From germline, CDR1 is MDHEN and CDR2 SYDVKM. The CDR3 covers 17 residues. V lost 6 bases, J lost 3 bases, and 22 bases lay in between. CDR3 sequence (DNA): TGTGCCAGCAGCTCCCCGGCCTCGCGGTCAGGTACAGATACGCAGTATTTT. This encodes CASSSPASRSGTDTQYF.

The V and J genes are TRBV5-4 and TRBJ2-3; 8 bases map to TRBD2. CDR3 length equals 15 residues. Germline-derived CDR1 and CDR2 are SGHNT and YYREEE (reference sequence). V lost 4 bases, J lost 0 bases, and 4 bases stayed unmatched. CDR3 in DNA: TGTGCCAGCAGCCTGCCTAGCGGGAGCACAGATACGCAGTATTTT. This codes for CASSLPSGSTDTQYF.

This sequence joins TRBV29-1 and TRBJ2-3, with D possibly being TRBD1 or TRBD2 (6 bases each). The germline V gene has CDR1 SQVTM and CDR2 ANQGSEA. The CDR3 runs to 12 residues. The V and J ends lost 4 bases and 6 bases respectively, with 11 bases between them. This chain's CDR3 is CSVVSGADTQYF. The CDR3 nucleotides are TGCAGCGTTGTATCGGGGGCCGATACGCAGTATTTT.

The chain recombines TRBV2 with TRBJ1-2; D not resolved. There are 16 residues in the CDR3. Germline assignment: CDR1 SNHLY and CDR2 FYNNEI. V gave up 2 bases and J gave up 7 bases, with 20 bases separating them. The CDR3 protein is CASSERRWQSYGGYTF. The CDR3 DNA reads TGTGCCAGCAGTGAAAGGAGGTGGCAGAGCTATGGTGGCTACACCTTC.

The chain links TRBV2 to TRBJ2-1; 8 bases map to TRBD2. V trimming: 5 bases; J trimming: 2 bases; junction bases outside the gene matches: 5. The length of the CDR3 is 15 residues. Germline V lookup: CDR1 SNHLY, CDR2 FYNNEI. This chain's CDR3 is CASSPYGRAYNEQFF. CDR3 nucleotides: TGTGCCAGCAGTCCCTACGGGAGGGCCTACAATGAGCAGTTCTTC.

CDR3 bases: TGTGCCAGCGGGGCTGGGGGTAGCGGGGCCCCCTACGAGCAGTACTTC. It translates to CASGAGGSGAPYEQYF. This chain joins TRBV28 and TRBJ2-7; 8 bases match TRBD2. Unmatched junction bases numbered 14, after V lost 8 bases and J lost 2 bases. This CDR3 has 16 residues. Looked up from germline, CDR1 is MDHEN and CDR2 is SYDVKM.

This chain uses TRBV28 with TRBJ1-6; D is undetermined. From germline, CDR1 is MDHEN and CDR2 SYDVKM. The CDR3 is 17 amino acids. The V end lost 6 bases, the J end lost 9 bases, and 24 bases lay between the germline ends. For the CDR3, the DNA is TGTGCCAGCAGCCTTAACCCCCTCCGGGTTATAGGTTCACCCCTCCACTTT. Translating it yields CASSLNPLRVIGSPLHF. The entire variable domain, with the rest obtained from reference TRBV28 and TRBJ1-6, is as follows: DVKVTQSSRYLVKRTGEKVFLECVQDMDHENMFWYRQDPGLGLRLIYFSYDVKMKEKGDIPEGYSVSREKKERFSLILESASTNQTSMYLCASSLNPLRVIGSPLHFGNGTRLTVT.

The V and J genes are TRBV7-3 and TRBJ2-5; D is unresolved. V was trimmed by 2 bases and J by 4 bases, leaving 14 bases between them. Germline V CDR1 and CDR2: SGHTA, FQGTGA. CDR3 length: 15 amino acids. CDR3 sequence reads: CASSLSGSNGETQYF. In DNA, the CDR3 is TGTGCCAGCAGCTTATCGGGTTCAAATGGAGAGACCCAGTACTTC. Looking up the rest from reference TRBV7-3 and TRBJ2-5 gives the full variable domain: GAGVSQTPSNKVTEKGKYVELRCDPISGHTALYWYRQSLGQGPEFLIYFQGTGAADDSGLPNDRFFAVRPEGSVSTLKIQRTERGDSAVYLCASSLSGSNGETQYFGPGTRLLVL.

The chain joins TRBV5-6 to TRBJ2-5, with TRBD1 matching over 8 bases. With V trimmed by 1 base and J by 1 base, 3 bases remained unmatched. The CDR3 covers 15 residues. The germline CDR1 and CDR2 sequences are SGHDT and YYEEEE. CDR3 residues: CASSLWQGAQETQYF. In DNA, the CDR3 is TGTGCCAGCAGCTTGTGGCAGGGGGCCCAAGAGACCCAGTACTTC.

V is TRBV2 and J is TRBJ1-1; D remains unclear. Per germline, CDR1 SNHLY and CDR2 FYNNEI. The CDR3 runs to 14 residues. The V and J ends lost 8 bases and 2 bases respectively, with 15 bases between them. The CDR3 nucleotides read TGTGCCAGCCGAGGCGGGCGACTAAACACTGAAGCTTTCTTT. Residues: CASRGGRLNTEAFF.

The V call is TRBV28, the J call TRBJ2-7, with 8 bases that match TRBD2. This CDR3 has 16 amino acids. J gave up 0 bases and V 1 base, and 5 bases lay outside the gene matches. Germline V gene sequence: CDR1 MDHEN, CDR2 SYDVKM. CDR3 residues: CASSLSLADLSYEQYF. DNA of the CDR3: TGTGCCAGCAGTTTATCACTAGCGGACCTCTCCTACGAGCAGTACTTC.

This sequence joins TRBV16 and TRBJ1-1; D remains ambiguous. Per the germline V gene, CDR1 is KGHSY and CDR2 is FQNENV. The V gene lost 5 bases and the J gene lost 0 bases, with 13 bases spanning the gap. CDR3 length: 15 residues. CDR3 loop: CASSVFPHLNTEAFF. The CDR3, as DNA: TGTGCCAGCAGCGTCTTCCCCCACTTGAACACTGAAGCTTTCTTT.

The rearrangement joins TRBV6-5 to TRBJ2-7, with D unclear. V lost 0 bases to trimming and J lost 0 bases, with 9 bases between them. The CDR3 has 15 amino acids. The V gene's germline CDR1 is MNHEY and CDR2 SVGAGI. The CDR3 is CASSYSPHYSYEQYF. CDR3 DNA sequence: TGTGCCAGCAGTTACTCGCCACACTACTCCTACGAGCAGTACTTC.

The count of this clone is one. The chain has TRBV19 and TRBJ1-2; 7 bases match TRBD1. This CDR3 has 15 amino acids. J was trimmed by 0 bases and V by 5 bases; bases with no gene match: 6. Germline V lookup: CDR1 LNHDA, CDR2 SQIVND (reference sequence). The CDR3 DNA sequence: TGTGCCAGTAGTTTGGCAAGGGGGCCTAACTATGGCTACACCTTC. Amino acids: CASSLARGPNYGYTF.

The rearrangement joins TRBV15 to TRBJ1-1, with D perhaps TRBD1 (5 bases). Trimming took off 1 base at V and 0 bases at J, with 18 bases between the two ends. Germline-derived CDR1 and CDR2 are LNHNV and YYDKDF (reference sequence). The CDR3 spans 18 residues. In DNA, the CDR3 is TGTGCCACCAGCAGAGGCAGGGCTATGGTCGATATGAACACTGAAGCTTTCTTT. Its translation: CATSRGRAMVDMNTEAFF. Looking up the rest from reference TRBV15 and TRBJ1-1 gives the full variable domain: DAMVIQNPRYQVTQFGKPVTLSCSQTLNHNVMYWYQQKSSQAPKLLFHYYDKDFNNEADTPDNFQSRRPNTSFCFLDIRSPGLGDTAMYLCATSRGRAMVDMNTEAFFGQGTRLTVV.

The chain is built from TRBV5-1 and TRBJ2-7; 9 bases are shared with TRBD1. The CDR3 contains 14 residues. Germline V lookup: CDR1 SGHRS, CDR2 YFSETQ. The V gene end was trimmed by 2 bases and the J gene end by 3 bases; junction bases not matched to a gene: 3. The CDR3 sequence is CASSLPGQGYEQYF. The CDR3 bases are TGCGCCAGCAGCTTACCGGGACAGGGCTACGAGCAGTACTTC.